One and the same sample provided the 10 T cell receptor beta chains below, sequenced in a study of T cells in Graves' hyperthyroidism and ophthalmopathy. RNA transcripts provided the source from which TCR beta CDR3 regions were amplified. The HTBI set primed first-round TCR CDR3 RT-PCR. TCRdb analysed the multiplex PCR reads with MiXCR anew, one entry per CDR3 protein. This table has almost 600,000 distinct CDR3 sequences, 14% appearing once. What was sequenced was blood. The receptors derive from a young woman with Graves' hyperthyroidism that later progressed to Graves' ophthalmopathy.

V usage is TRBV7-2 and J usage is TRBJ2-1, with 7 nucleotides matching TRBD2. CDR1 is SGHTA, CDR2 FQGNSA, per germline. The CDR3 has 14 residues. Unmatched junction bases numbered 12, after V lost 10 bases and J lost 6 bases. As DNA, the CDR3 is TGTGCCACCAGTGAGGGCGGGAGTCGCAATGAGCAGTTCTTC. This codes for CATSEGGSRNEQFF.

V is TRBV9 and J is TRBJ1-4; D not resolved. The V gene's germline CDR1 is SGDLS and CDR2 YYNGEE. The V end was cut by 1 base, the J end by 8 bases, with 9 bases between. The CDR3 totals 13 residues. This CDR3 is CASSVFVGEKLFF. The CDR3 DNA is TGTGCCAGCAGCGTATTTGTCGGAGAAAAACTGTTTTTT.

This clonotype was counted many times. The chain employs TRBV7-3 and TRBJ2-3; no firm D call. The CDR3 covers 13 residues. V was clipped by 4 bases and J by 2 bases, with 7 bases between them. Germline CDR1 is SGHTA and CDR2 is FQGTGA. The CDR3 reads CASSSRPTDTQYF. CDR3 sequence (DNA): TGTGCCAGCAGCTCCAGGCCCACAGATACGCAGTATTTT.

This clonotype showed up many times. This sequence joins TRBV28 and TRBJ1-1; D remains unclear. Germline V gene data show CDR1 as MDHEN and CDR2 as SYDVKM. Between the trimmed V and J ends, which lost 3 bases and 6 bases, there was a span of 17 bases. The CDR3 sequence is 15 residues long. CDR3 region: CASSFGRPGGAEAFF. In nucleotides, the CDR3 is TGTGCCAGCAGTTTTGGGCGGCCCGGTGGCGCTGAAGCTTTCTTT.

Many counts were recorded for this clonotype. This chain connects TRBV6-1 to TRBJ1-4; 9 positions agree with TRBD1. V lost 6 bases and J lost 6; bases outside the gene matches: 5. The CDR3 runs to 14 residues. Per germline, CDR1 MNHNS and CDR2 SASEGT. The CDR3 region has the DNA TGTGCCAGCAGCACCCGGGACAGGGATGAAAAACTGTTTTTT. Translating it yields CASSTRDRDEKLFF.

The chain uses TRBV20-1 and TRBJ2-7, with TRBD2 matching over 8 bases. Germline V gene lookup returns CDR1 DFQATT and CDR2 SNEGSKA (reference sequence). This CDR3 has 14 amino acids. Unmatched junction bases numbered 12, after V lost 6 bases and J lost 5 bases. The CDR3, as DNA: TGCAGTGCAACCTCGGAGCGGGAGTCCCACGAGCAGTACTTC. Protein: CSATSERESHEQYF.

The sample holds many counts of this clonotype. The chain links TRBV29-1 to TRBJ1-2, with D unresolved. The CDR3 runs 18 residues. Germline V gives CDR1 SQVTM, CDR2 ANQGSEA. Trimming removed 3 bases at V and 8 bases at J, with 31 bases between. CDR3 nucleotides: TGCAGCGTTGAGTTATTAGGTACAGAAGAAGCCCGACGTACCGGCTACACCTTC. Residues: CSVELLGTEEARRTGYTF.

This clonotype turned up a few times. The V call is TRBV10-2, the J call TRBJ1-5, with D possibly TRBD1 on 6 matching bases. Trimming took off 0 bases at V and 4 bases at J, with 10 bases between the two ends. The length of the CDR3 is 15 residues. The germline CDR1 and CDR2 sequences are WSHSY and SAAADI. The chain's CDR3 is CASSESGANNQPQHF. In DNA form, the CDR3 reads TGCGCCAGCAGTGAGTCGGGGGCAAATAATCAGCCCCAGCATTTT.

This clonotype was counted many times. The chain is built from TRBV20-1 and TRBJ2-7, with a weak D call TRBD1 (6 bases). The CDR3 has 13 residues. CDR1 is DFQATT, CDR2 SNEGSKA, per germline (reference sequence). The V gene lost 5 bases and the J gene lost 1 base, with 12 bases spanning the gap. In DNA form, the CDR3 reads TGCAGTGCTCGGCAGGGGACGTCCTACGAGCAGTACTTC. Amino acids: CSARQGTSYEQYF.

This clonotype was seen ten or more times. The genes are TRBV19 and TRBJ2-1; perhaps TRBD2 as D (6 bases). The CDR3 sequence is 19 residues long. V was pared by 2 bases and J by 0 bases, with 20 bases between. Germline assignment: CDR1 LNHDA and CDR2 SQIVND (reference sequence). The CDR3: CASSINLLAGPSSYNEQFF. The CDR3 DNA reads as TGTGCCAGTAGTATAAACCTCCTGGCGGGGCCGAGCTCCTACAATGAGCAGTTCTTC.